This TCR beta chain is from a study of T-cell reconstitution after alpha-beta-depleted transplantation in children. Study-wide results and limits: The study traced high day-60 TCRbeta diversity in some patients to surviving recipient T cells and thymic progenitors. From newly produced T cells came most of the T-cell counts and diversity one year after transplant. Roughly two months post-transplant, alpha-beta T cells reportedly originated from several hundred graft clones that had expanded.

CDR3 size: 14 residues. V dropped 3 bases and J dropped 2; count of bases not matched to a gene: 6. Looked up from germline, CDR1 is DFQATT and CDR2 is SNEGSKA (reference sequence). Unique molecular identifiers tagged the TCRbeta library. MiXCR was run by TCRdb on the PCR reads, yielding one entry per CDR3 protein. The table records 580,000 or so distinct CDR3 sequences, about 23% of them present only once. In regard to this clonotype: Its antigen is currently unknown.

The TCR sequence derives from a boy under three years old who had a stem cell transplant for acute myeloid leukemia, so the T cells may come from the graft donor. The chain couples TRBV20-1 to TRBJ2-5; TRBD1 matches at 7 bases. The sequencing used PBMCs, mostly from graft donor cells, collected 360 days after TCRalphabeta/CD19-depleted stem cell transplant. CDR3 DNA: TGCAGTGCTAGCTGGGGACAGCCTCAAGAGACCCAGTACTTC. Translated: CSASWGQPQETQYF.